A single sample gave rise to the 5 T cell receptor beta chains below, sequenced in a study of beta chain features in type 1 diabetes. Their recognized antigens are unknown. Every bit of the isolated RNA underwent reverse transcription, so sequencing read expressed TCRB transcripts. Using immunoSEQ multiplex PCR, the repertoire was profiled, and TCRdb retains in-frame clones only, with some absent. The sample shows fewer than 350,000 clones, about 15% of them seen only once. Findings and limits, study-wide: Shortening that was moderate but significant affected the TCRB CDR3s of Type 1 diabetes patients in all four CD4+ subsets.

Sequenced material: naive CD4+ T cells from blood. Receptors were obtained from a man aged 18 to 30 with type 1 diabetes.

This clone appeared a few times. V and J are TRBV5-1 and TRBJ2-5; 7 nucleotides match TRBD2. Germline lookup yields CDR1 SGHRS and CDR2 YFSETQ. After removal of 3 bases from V and 2 bases from J, the junction contained 1 base not matched to a gene. The CDR3 totals 13 residues. The CDR3 DNA is TGCGCCAGCAGCTGGGGGGGGCAAGAGACCCAGTACTTC. Translating it yields CASSWGGQETQYF.

The rearrangement uses TRBV29-1 and TRBJ1-3; 7 bases are shared with TRBD1. In germline, CDR1 is SQVTM, CDR2 ANQGSEA. The CDR3 length is 13 residues. J lost 3 bases, V lost 5 bases, and 4 bases had no gene match. This CDR3 reads CSVRTGVGNTIYF. The CDR3 bases are TGCAGCGTTCGTACAGGGGTTGGAAACACCATATATTTT. Combining the CDR3 with reference TRBV29-1 and TRBJ1-3 gives the whole variable domain SAVISQKPSRDICQRGTSLTIQCQVDSQVTMMFWYRQQPGQSLTLIATANQGSEATYESGFVIDKFPISRPNLTFSTLTVSNMSPEDSSIYLCSVRTGVGNTIYFGEGSWLTVV.

This clone was counted only a few times. The V call is TRBV28, the J call TRBJ2-7; possibly TRBD1 for D (5 bases). The CDR3 is 13 residues long. The V gene's germline CDR1 is MDHEN and CDR2 SYDVKM. Trimming left V 2 bases short and J 6 bases short, with 11 bases between. The CDR3 here is CASSLEWGREQYF. The CDR3 DNA sequence: TGTGCCAGCAGTTTAGAGTGGGGCCGCGAGCAGTACTTC.

This clone has only a few counts. The chain recombines TRBV29-1 with TRBJ1-2; D might be TRBD1 (6 bases). Germline V gene lookup returns CDR1 SQVTM and CDR2 ANQGSEA. The CDR3 covers 13 residues. Deletions cut 7 bases from V and 2 bases from J, with 14 bases between. CDR3 coding DNA: TGCAGCGGAGTGACAGGCTACAACTATGGCTACACCTTC. It translates to CSGVTGYNYGYTF.

The J gene is TRBJ2-7, the V gene TRBV6-1; 7 nucleotides line up with TRBD1. The V and J ends lost 5 bases and 4 bases, in that order; junction bases with no gene match: 2. Germline lookup yields CDR1 MNHNS and CDR2 SASEGT. The CDR3 covers 12 residues. This CDR3 reads CASSRQGYEQYF. Here the CDR3 DNA reads TGTGCCAGCAGTCGACAGGGTTACGAGCAGTACTTC.